These 10 T cell receptor beta chains were sequenced from one sample in a study of blood T cell repertoires in COVID-19. Produced via immunoSEQ multiplex PCR; TCRdb's table is partial and in-frame only. Here the sample spans 85,000 to 130,000 clones, about 84% being singletons. Sequenced: peripheral blood. All receptors derive from a woman aged 55-70 years with acute or convalescent COVID-19.

The rearrangement uses TRBV6-1 and TRBJ2-7; 7 nucleotides match TRBD1. Germline V gives CDR1 MNHNS, CDR2 SASEGT. V lost 1 base and J lost 2; bases outside the gene matches: 5. This CDR3 spans 15 amino acids. DNA for the CDR3: TGTGCCAGCAGTGAAGGAGGGGGCTGGCCCTACGAGCAGTACTTC. It yields the protein CASSEGGGWPYEQYF.

J is TRBJ1-2 and V is TRBV6-6; 8 positions match TRBD1. Germline loops: CDR1 MNHNY, CDR2 SVGAGI (reference sequence). Germline trimming cut 5 bases from V and 4 bases from J; bases unmatched to any gene: 18. The CDR3 runs 18 residues. The CDR3 DNA sequence: TGTGCCAGCAGTCCCTCGACAGGGGAGATTTCTTTGGGCTATGGCTACACCTTC. Translating gives CASSPSTGEISLGYGYTF.

The J gene is TRBJ1-1, the V gene TRBV28; a weak D match, TRBD1 (5 bases). Germline V gives CDR1 MDHEN, CDR2 SYDVKM. The CDR3 length is 16 residues. The V end lost 5 bases, the J end lost 0 bases, and 16 bases lay between the germline ends. CDR3 nucleotides: TGTGCCAGCAGTCCTGGGGGGGGAGTGGTGAACACTGAAGCTTTCTTT. Its protein product is CASSPGGGVVNTEAFF.

V gene TRBV7-2 combines with J gene TRBJ2-3; no reliable D call. The CDR3 runs 13 residues. The germline V and J ends were trimmed by 10 bases and 4 bases, with 15 bases remaining between them. Germline V gene lookup returns CDR1 SGHTA and CDR2 FQGNSA. The CDR3 region is CATSFHVADTQYF. In DNA form, the CDR3 reads TGTGCCACCTCTTTTCATGTAGCAGATACGCAGTATTTT.

The chain joins TRBV12-3 or TRBV12-4 to TRBJ1-2; D remains unclear. V lost 3 bases and J 4 bases, leaving 6 bases between the germline ends. There are 12 residues in the CDR3. The CDR3 region has the DNA TGTGCCAGCAGTTTGGAGGGCTATGGCTACACCTTC. Amino acid sequence: CASSLEGYGYTF.

The V and J genes are TRBV5-4 and TRBJ2-7, with D possibly being TRBD1 (5 bases). The CDR3 runs to 15 residues. The V gene's germline CDR1 is SGHNT and CDR2 YYREEE (reference sequence). The V end lost 2 bases, the J end lost 4 bases, and 16 bases lay between the germline ends. The CDR3 region is CASSLDPRAWYEQYF. The CDR3 DNA sequence: TGTGCCAGCAGCTTAGATCCCAGGGCCTGGTACGAGCAGTACTTC.

The gene calls are TRBV11-2 and TRBJ1-5; no clear D gene. V lost 0 bases and J lost 9, with 9 bases in between. Germline V lookup: CDR1 SGHAT, CDR2 FQNNGV. The CDR3 spans 13 residues. The CDR3 DNA reads TGTGCCAGCAGCTTAGATTCCCTAGGGCCCCAGCATTTT. It translates to CASSLDSLGPQHF.

This clone was seen once. The J gene is TRBJ1-5, the V gene TRBV27; 8 nucleotides agree with TRBD1. The V gene's germline CDR1 is MNHEY and CDR2 SMNVEV (reference sequence). Unmatched junction bases numbered 10, after V lost 0 bases and J lost 6 bases. The CDR3 loop spans 17 amino acids. In nucleotides, the CDR3 is TGTGCCAGCAGTTTATCAGGGGGGCAGGGGGCAGGTCAGCCCCAGCATTTT. It codes for CASSLSGGQGAGQPQHF.

The V and J genes are TRBV28 and TRBJ2-3; D not certain. V was clipped by 5 bases and J by 5 bases, with 8 bases between them. From germline, CDR1 is MDHEN and CDR2 SYDVKM. The CDR3 loop spans 12 amino acids. CDR3 DNA: TGTGCCAGCAGTGAGGTGGTAGATACGCAGTATTTT. As protein: CASSEVVDTQYF.

V gene TRBV7-2 combines with J gene TRBJ2-1; 10 nucleotides line up with TRBD2. Germline V gene data show CDR1 as SGHTA and CDR2 as FQGNSA. The CDR3 totals 15 residues. The J segment lost 6 bases and the V segment lost 2 bases, leaving 4 bases of the junction unmatched. DNA for the CDR3: TGTGCCAGCAGCTTAAGCGGGGGGGAAATCAATGAGCAGTTCTTC. It translates to CASSLSGGEINEQFF.